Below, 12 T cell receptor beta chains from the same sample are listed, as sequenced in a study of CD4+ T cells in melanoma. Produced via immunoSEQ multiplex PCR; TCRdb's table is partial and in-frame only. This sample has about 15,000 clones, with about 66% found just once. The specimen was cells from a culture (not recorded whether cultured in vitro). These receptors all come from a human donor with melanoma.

The CDR3 is CASSLGGTANTGELFF. For the CDR3, the DNA is TGTGCCAGCAGCTTGGGAGGGACAGCGAACACCGGGGAGCTGTTTTTT. J is TRBJ2-2 and V is TRBV7-9, with D tentatively TRBD1 or TRBD2 (7 bases each). V was clipped by 3 bases and J by 0 bases, with 11 bases between them. Germline V gives CDR1 SEHNR, CDR2 FQNEAQ (reference sequence). This CDR3 has 16 amino acids.

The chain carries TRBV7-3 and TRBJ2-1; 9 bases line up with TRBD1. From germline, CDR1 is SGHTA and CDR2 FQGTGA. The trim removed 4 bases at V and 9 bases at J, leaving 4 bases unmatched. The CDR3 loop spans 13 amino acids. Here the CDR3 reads CASSSGTGSEQFF. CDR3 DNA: TGTGCCAGCAGCTCCGGGACAGGGAGTGAGCAGTTCTTC.

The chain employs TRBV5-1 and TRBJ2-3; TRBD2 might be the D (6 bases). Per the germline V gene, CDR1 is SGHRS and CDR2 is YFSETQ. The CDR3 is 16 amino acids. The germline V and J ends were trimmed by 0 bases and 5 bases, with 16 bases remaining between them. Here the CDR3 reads CASSLGRGPGGDTQYF. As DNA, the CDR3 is TGCGCCAGCAGCTTGGGTAGGGGCCCCGGGGGAGATACGCAGTATTTT.

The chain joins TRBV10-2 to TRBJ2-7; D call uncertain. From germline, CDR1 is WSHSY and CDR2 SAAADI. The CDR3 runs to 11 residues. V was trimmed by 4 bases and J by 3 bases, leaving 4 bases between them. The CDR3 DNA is TGCGCCAGCAGTGTAAGCTACGAGCAGTACTTC. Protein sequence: CASSVSYEQYF.

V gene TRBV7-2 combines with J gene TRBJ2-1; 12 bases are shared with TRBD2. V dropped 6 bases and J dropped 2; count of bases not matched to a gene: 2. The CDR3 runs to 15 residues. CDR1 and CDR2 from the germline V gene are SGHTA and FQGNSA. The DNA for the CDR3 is TGTGCCAGCAGTCCTAGCGGGGGGGCCTACAATGAGCAGTTCTTC. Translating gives CASSPSGGAYNEQFF. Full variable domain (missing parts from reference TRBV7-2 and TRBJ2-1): GAGVSQSPSNKVTEKGKDVELRCDPISGHTALYWYRQSLGQGLEFLIYFQGNSAPDKSGLPSDRFSAERTGGSVSTLTIQRTQQEDSAVYLCASSPSGGAYNEQFFGPGTRLTVL.

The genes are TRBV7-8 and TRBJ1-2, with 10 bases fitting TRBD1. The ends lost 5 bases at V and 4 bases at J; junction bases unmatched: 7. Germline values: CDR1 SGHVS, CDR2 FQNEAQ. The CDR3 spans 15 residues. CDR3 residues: CASSGTGTGVYGYTF. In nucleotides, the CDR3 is TGTGCCAGCAGCGGAACCGGGACAGGGGTCTATGGCTACACCTTC.

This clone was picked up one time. The CDR3 loop reads CASSPTSGRSSYEQYF. The CDR3 coding sequence is TGTGCCAGCAGCCCTACTAGCGGACGAAGCTCCTACGAGCAGTACTTC. The V and J genes are TRBV5-4 and TRBJ2-7, with TRBD2 matching 8 bases. The germline CDR1 and CDR2 sequences are SGHNT and YYREEE (reference sequence). Trimming took 4 bases from V and 0 from J; bases not matched to a gene: 9. The CDR3 consists of 16 residues. The full variable domain, rest sourced from reference TRBV5-4 and TRBJ2-7, is ETGVTQSPTHLIKTRGQQVTLRCSSQSGHNTVSWYQQALGQGPQFIFQYYREEENGRGNFPPRFSGLQFPNYSSELNVNALELDDSALYLCASSPTSGRSSYEQYFGPGTRLTVT.

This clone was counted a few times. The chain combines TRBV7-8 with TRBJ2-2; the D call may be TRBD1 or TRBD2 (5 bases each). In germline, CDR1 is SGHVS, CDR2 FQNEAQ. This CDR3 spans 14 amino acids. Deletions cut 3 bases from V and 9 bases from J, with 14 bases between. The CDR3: CASSLNPGTRELFF. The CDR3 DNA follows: TGTGCCAGCAGCTTGAACCCCGGGACCCGGGAGCTGTTTTTT. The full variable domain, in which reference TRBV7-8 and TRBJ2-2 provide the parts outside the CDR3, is GAGVSQSPRYKVAKRGQDVALRCDPISGHVSLFWYQQALGQGPEFLTYFQNEAQLDKSGLPSDRFFAERPEGSVSTLKIQRTQQEDSAVYLCASSLNPGTRELFFGEGSRLTVL.

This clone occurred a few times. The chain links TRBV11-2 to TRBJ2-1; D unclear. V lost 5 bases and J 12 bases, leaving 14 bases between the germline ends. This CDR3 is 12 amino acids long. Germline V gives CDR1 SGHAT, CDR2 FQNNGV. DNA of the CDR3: TGTGCCAGCAGCCTGCAGTTGGTCCGGCAGTTCTTC. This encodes CASSLQLVRQFF.

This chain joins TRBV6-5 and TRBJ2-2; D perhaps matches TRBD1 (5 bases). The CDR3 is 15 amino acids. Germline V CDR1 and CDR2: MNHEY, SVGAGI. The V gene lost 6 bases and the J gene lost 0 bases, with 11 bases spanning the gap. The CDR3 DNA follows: TGTGCCAGCAGATGGGGCCAGACGAACACCGGGGAGCTGTTTTTT. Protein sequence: CASRWGQTNTGELFF.

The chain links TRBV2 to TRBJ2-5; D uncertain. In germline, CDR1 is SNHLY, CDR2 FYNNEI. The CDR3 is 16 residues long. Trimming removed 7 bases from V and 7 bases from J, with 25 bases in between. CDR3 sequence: CASNDARTQSTGTQYF. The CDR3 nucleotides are TGTGCCAGCAATGACGCGCGGACCCAGTCTACGGGGACCCAGTACTTC.

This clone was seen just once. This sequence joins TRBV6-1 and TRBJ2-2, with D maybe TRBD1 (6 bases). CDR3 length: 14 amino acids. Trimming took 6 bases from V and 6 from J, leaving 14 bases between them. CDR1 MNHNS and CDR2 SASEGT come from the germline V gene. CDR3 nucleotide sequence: TGTGCCAGCAGCCAGTACAGGACAGCCGGGGAGCTGTTTTTT. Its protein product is CASSQYRTAGELFF.